The sequence of this T cell receptor beta chain was determined in a study of T cell responses to AZD1222 COVID-19 vaccine. Some second doses came at about 4 weeks and others at about 12 weeks; these were pooled. Germline V gene sequence: CDR1 SNHLY, CDR2 FYNNEI. CDR3 length: 12 amino acids. Between the trimmed V and J ends, which lost 7 bases and 0 bases, there was a span of 4 bases. This clone was seen more than once but under ten times. Generated by immunoSEQ multiplex PCR, the TCRdb table keeps only in-frame clones and is missing some. This table holds 95,000 to 100,000 clones, about 90% found once.

Here the sequenced sample was peripheral blood, taken 28 days after the second AZD1222 dose. V gene TRBV2 combines with J gene TRBJ1-3; no definite D call. The receptor was derived from an adult who received the AZD1222 COVID-19 vaccine. The CDR3 spells CASKSSGNTIYF. The CDR3 DNA follows: TGTGCCAGCAAGAGCTCTGGAAACACCATATATTTT.